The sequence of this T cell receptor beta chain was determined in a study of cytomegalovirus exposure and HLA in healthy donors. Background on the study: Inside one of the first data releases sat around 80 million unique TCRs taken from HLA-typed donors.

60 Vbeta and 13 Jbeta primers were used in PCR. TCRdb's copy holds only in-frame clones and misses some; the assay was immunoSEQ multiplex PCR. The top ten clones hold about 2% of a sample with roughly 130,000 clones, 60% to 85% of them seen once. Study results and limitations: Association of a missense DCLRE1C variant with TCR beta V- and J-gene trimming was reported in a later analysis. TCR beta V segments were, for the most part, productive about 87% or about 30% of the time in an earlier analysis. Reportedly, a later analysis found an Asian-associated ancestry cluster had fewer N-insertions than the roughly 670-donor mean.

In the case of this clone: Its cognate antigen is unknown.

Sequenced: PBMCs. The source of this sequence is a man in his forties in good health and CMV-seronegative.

DNA for the CDR3: TGTGCCAGCTCACCACCGAATACAGGGGGCGTAAAAAACATTCAGTACTTC. This sequence encodes CASSPPNTGGVKNIQYF. The gene calls are TRBV18 and TRBJ2-4; 9 positions agree with TRBD1. Germline CDR1 KGHSH, CDR2 LQKENI. The CDR3 spans 17 residues. V gave up 0 bases and J gave up 4 bases; unmatched junction bases: 7.